This entry is about one T cell receptor (beta chain). There are 14 residues in the CDR3. Germline V CDR1 and CDR2: LNHDA, SQIVND (reference sequence). V lost 4 bases, J lost 4 bases, and 11 bases lay in between. This entry comes from a study of blood T cell repertoires in COVID-19. Study in general: Samples taken during acute and convalescent COVID-19 were collected in the United States, Italy and Spain.

Generated by immunoSEQ multiplex PCR, the TCRdb table keeps only in-frame clones and is missing some. The sample comprises fewer than 120,000 clones, over 60% of which are singletons, and 15% to 20% rests with the top ten. Material for sequencing was peripheral blood. The sequence was obtained from a woman aged 80 or over with active or convalescent COVID-19. V is TRBV19 and J is TRBJ1-5; possibly TRBD1 for D (5 bases). The CDR3 nucleotides read TGTGCCAGTAGTACAGGGTCATTTAATCAGCCCCAGCATTTT. This translates into CASSTGSFNQPQHF.